This T cell receptor beta chain was found in a study of blood T cell repertoires in COVID-19. Looking at the study overall: From the United States, Italy and Spain came samples of acute and convalescent COVID-19. T cells, B-cell-depleted T cells, or PBMCs supplied cDNA or gDNA.

Here immunoSEQ multiplex PCR was the method, and the copy in TCRdb shows in-frame clones only, minus some. The sample yields about 670,000 clones, approximately 90% seen once. Germline CDR1 and CDR2: LGHDT and YNNKEL (reference sequence). V gave up 4 bases and J gave up 5 bases, with 19 bases separating them. This CDR3 contains 16 residues. The sample taken for sequencing was peripheral blood. The genes are TRBV3-1 (or the pseudogene TRBV3-2) and TRBJ2-3; D possibly corresponds to TRBD2 (6 bases). The origin of this receptor is a young woman with acute or convalescent COVID-19. CDR3 nucleotides: TGTGCCAGCAGCCGTGAAGGCGGGGTCGGGGGAGATACGCAGTATTTT. Protein product: CASSREGGVGGDTQYF.